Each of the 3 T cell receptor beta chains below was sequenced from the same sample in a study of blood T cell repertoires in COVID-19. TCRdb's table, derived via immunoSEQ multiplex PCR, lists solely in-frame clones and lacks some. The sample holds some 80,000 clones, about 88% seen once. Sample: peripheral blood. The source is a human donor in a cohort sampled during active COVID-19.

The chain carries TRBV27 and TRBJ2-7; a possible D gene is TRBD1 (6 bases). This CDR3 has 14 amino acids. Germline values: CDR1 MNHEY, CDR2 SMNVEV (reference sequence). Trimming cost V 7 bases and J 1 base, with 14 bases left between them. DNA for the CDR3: TGTGCCAGCATCCCCTTTGACAGGTCCTACGAGCAGTACTTC. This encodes CASIPFDRSYEQYF.

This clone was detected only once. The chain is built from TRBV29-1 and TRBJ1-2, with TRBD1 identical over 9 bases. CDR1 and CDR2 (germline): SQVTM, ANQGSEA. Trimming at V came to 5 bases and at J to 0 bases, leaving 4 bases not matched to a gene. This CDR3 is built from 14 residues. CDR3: CSVYGQGTNYGYTF. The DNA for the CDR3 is TGCAGCGTTTACGGACAGGGGACTAACTATGGCTACACCTTC. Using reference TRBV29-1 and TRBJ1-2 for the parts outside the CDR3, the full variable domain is SAVISQKPSRDICQRGTSLTIQCQVDSQVTMMFWYRQQPGQSLTLIATANQGSEATYESGFVIDKFPISRPNLTFSTLTVSNMSPEDSSIYLCSVYGQGTNYGYTFGSGTRLTVV.

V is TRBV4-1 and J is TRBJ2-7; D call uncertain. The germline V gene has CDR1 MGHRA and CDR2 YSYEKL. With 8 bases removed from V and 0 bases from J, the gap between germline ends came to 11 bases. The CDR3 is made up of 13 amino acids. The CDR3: CASAQLYSYEQYF. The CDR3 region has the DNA TGCGCCAGCGCGCAACTATACTCCTACGAGCAGTACTTC.